This is a list of T cell receptor beta chains from one sample in a study of CD8+CD57+ T cells in acquired aplastic anemia. TCRdb re-derived calls from the reads in MiXCR, one entry per CDR3 protein. Among about 210,000 distinct CDR3 sequences listed, roughly 57% were seen once. The specimen sequenced was sorted CD4+, CD8+, or CD8+CD57+ T cells (not recorded which) from PBMCs. These receptor sequences come from a human donor in good health. The CDR3 runs from the conserved cysteine through the conserved F or W. D genes are given only for firm matches. Clone size appears in some rows only: once, few, many, or a class for an expanded clone.

d_call | clone_size | j_call | v_call | cdr3_nt | cdr3_aa
. | many | TRBJ2-7 | TRBV13 | TGTGCCAGCAGCTTTACAGGGAGGAACGAGCAGTACTTC | CASSFTGRNEQYF
TRBD2 | many | TRBJ2-5 | TRBV2 | TGTGCCAGCAGGGAAAGCGGGAGTGAGACCCAGTACTTC | CASRESGSETQYF
TRBD2 | . | TRBJ2-5 | TRBV20-1 | TGCAGTGCTAGGGCGGGAGGGGAGACCCAGTACTTC | CSARAGGETQYF
TRBD1 | . | TRBJ2-3 | TRBV29-1 | TGCAGCGTTGTATTGGGACAGGGGGCTAACGCAAGGAATACGCAGTATTTT | CSVVLGQGANARNTQYF
. | . | TRBJ1-4 | TRBV7-9 | TGTGCCAGCAGCCTCAGCGCCCATAATGAAAAACTGTTTTTT | CASSLSAHNEKLFF
. | . | TRBJ2-1 | TRBV24-1 | TGTGCCACCAGTGATTTGGCCTCGCCCTCCTACAATGAGCAGTTCTTC | CATSDLASPSYNEQFF
TRBD2 | . | TRBJ2-3 | TRBV7-3 | TGTGCCAGCAGCTTGGGACTAGCGGCGTGGGGCGATACGCAGTATTTT | CASSLGLAAWGDTQYF
TRBD1 | many | TRBJ2-1 | TRBV9 | TGTGCCAGCAGCGGCGGACAGGGTGGATCCTACAATGAGCAGTTCTTC | CASSGGQGGSYNEQFF
. | . | TRBJ2-5 | TRBV20-1 | TGCAGTGCTAGCACCGAGACCCAGTACTTC | CSASTETQYF
TRBD1 | once | TRBJ1-6 | TRBV7-9 | TGTGCCAGCAGCACCGGACAGGTGGATAATTCACCCCTCCACTTT | CASSTGQVDNSPLHF
. | many | TRBJ2-1 | TRBV27 | TGTGCCAGCACCCTGGGGGACTACAATGAGCAGTTCTTC | CASTLGDYNEQFF
. | few | TRBJ1-1 | TRBV7-6 | TGTGCCAGCAGCTCTACAGGGTTGGAAACTGAAGCTTTCTTT | CASSSTGLETEAFF
TRBD2 | . | TRBJ2-1 | TRBV7-2 | TGTGCCAGCAGCTTAGTTACAGCGTTGGGGGGGAATGAGCAGTTCTTC | CASSLVTALGGNEQFF
. | few | TRBJ2-1 | TRBV28 | TGTGCCAGCAGTCCAAACCACGGACAGATAAACAATGAGCAGTTCTTC | CASSPNHGQINNEQFF
. | many | TRBJ2-3 | TRBV11-2 | TGTGCCAGCAGCTTAGGTATCGGGACTCAATACACAGATACGCAGTATTTT | CASSLGIGTQYTDTQYF
. | few | TRBJ2-2 | TRBV28 | TGTGCCAGCAGTTTTACCCGGGACGCAGAAACCGGGGAGCTGTTTTTT | CASSFTRDAETGELFF
TRBD1 | . | TRBJ1-2 | TRBV25-1 | TGTGCCAGCAGCTCTAGGGTCCAGGGGGCGGCTGGTAGTGGCTACACCTTC | CASSSRVQGAAGSGYTF
. | . | TRBJ1-6 | TRBV7-8 | TGTGCCAGCAGCTTGGACCTCTTCCGGTCACCCCTCCACTTT | CASSLDLFRSPLHF
. | . | TRBJ2-5 | TRBV7-6 | TGTGCCAGCAGCTCCCTCCGAGAGACCCAGTACTTC | CASSSLRETQYF
. | . | TRBJ1-2 | TRBV27 | TGTGCCAGCAGTTTGGGTATGAACTATGGCTACACCTTC | CASSLGMNYGYTF
. | . | TRBJ1-2 | TRBV6-5 | TGTGCCAGCACTTTAAAACAGGAGATCTATGGCTACACCTTC | CASTLKQEIYGYTF
TRBD1 | . | TRBJ1-2 | TRBV20-1 | TGCAGTGCTAGAGATCCAAGGACAGGGGGTGGCTACACCTTC | CSARDPRTGGGYTF
. | . | TRBJ2-7 | TRBV20-1 | TGCAGTGCTAGCGGGAGAGTCACCTACGAGCAGTACTTC | CSASGRVTYEQYF
. | . | TRBJ2-2 | TRBV12-3/TRBV12-4 | TGTGCCAGCAGTCCCTCTTTCAGATACAACACCGGGGAGCTGTTTTTT | CASSPSFRYNTGELFF
. | many | TRBJ2-1 | TRBV4-1 | TGCGCCAGCAGCCCACAGGTCGGGTACAATGAGCAGTTCTTC | CASSPQVGYNEQFF
TRBD1 | once | TRBJ2-1 | TRBV5-1 | TGCGCCAGCAGCTCACAGGGGTCGTCCTACAATGAGCAGTTCTTC | CASSSQGSSYNEQFF
. | . | TRBJ2-2 | TRBV7-2 | TGTGCCAGCAGCTTCCAGGGTACCGGGGAGCTGTTTTTT | CASSFQGTGELFF
. | few | TRBJ1-2 | TRBV2 | TGTGCCAGCAGTGAAGCCCCACGAGGAGGGAACTATGGCTACACCTTC | CASSEAPRGGNYGYTF
. | . | TRBJ1-2 | TRBV7-9 | TGTGCCAGCAGCTTAGCCCAGGGCCATGGCTACACCTTC | CASSLAQGHGYTF
TRBD2 | . | TRBJ2-1 | TRBV19 | TGTGCCAGTACTGCCGGGACTAACGTCAATGAGCAGTTCTTC | CASTAGTNVNEQFF
. | many | TRBJ1-1 | TRBV19 | TGTGCCAGTAGCCCGGTCGGTTGGAACACTGAAGCTTTCTTT | CASSPVGWNTEAFF
. | . | TRBJ1-1 | TRBV24-1 | TGTGCCACCAGTGATGACATGGGCACTGAAGCTTTCTTT | CATSDDMGTEAFF
. | . | TRBJ2-2 | TRBV7-2 | TGTGCCAGCAGCGTGGGACACGCCGGGGAGCTGTTTTTT | CASSVGHAGELFF
. | . | TRBJ2-5 | TRBV7-9 | TGTGCCAGCAGCGTACCGGGACCACAAGAGACCCAGTACTTC | CASSVPGPQETQYF
TRBD2 | . | TRBJ2-3 | TRBV5-1 | TGTGCCAGCAGCTTGGGGGACTACCACACAGATACGCAGTATTTT | CASSLGDYHTDTQYF
TRBD1 | . | TRBJ2-7 | TRBV5-6 | TGTGCCAGCAGCTTTTCCGACAGGGGCAGGTGGCTCGACGAGCAGTACTTC | CASSFSDRGRWLDEQYF
. | . | TRBJ2-7 | TRBV2 | TGTGCCAGCGGCCTGAATTATCTCGAGCAGTACTTC | CASGLNYLEQYF
. | . | TRBJ2-7 | TRBV20-1 | TGCAGTGCTAGAGATGAGGTGATGGGACACAGCTACGAGCAGTACTTC | CSARDEVMGHSYEQYF
. | . | TRBJ1-2 | TRBV29-1 | TGCAGCGTTGAAAGGCAGGACTATGGCTACACCTTC | CSVERQDYGYTF
. | once | TRBJ2-1 | TRBV12-3/TRBV12-4 | TGTGCCAGCAGTTTATCTGGGCACAATGAGCAGTTCTTC | CASSLSGHNEQFF
TRBD2 | . | TRBJ2-7 | TRBV7-8 | TGTGCCAGCAGCTTAGCGCTGACTAGCGGGGGGGGGGCTCGTGAGCAGTACTTC | CASSLALTSGGGAREQYF
. | many | TRBJ1-2 | TRBV3-1 | TGTGCCAGTTTGGGACAAGACTATGGCTACACCTTC | CASLGQDYGYTF
. | . | TRBJ1-1 | TRBV2 | TGTGCCAGCAGGGAAGATTGGGACACTGAAGCTTTCTTT | CASREDWDTEAFF
. | once | TRBJ2-1 | TRBV9 | TGTGCCAGCAGCGTAGAGGCGGGGACAAGGTACAATGAGCAGTTCTTC | CASSVEAGTRYNEQFF